The present T cell receptor (beta chain) was sequenced within a study of blood T cell repertoires in COVID-19. The protocol was immunoSEQ multiplex PCR, while the TCRdb copy is restricted to in-frame clones and leaves out a portion. The table has roughly 35,000 clones, just under 80% seen once. The CDR3 totals 14 residues. Trimming shortened V by 8 bases and J by 3 bases, and 14 bases separated the two germline ends. CDR1 and CDR2 from the germline V gene are LNHDA and SQIVND (reference sequence). This sequence joins TRBV19 and TRBJ1-5, with a possible D match to TRBD1 (6 bases). The material sequenced was peripheral blood. The clonotype comes from a man older than 75 with acute or convalescent COVID-19. CDR3 nucleotides: TGTGCCAGTCACCCACAGGGCCTCAATCAGCCCCAGCATTTT. It specifies CASHPQGLNQPQHF.